These T cell receptor beta chains were read from a single sample in a study of T cells after somatic rescue of genetic block. Assay: immunoSEQ multiplex PCR; the TCRdb copy retains only in-frame clones and omits some. The data show around 64,000 clones, about 90% seen once. The specimen was peripheral blood mononuclear cells (PBMCs). The receptor source for this set is a middle-aged man. Both conserved end residues are part of each CDR3. A D gene is named only where the DNA matches it firmly. For some rows the clone size is stated as once, few or many, or as a class when expanded; others skip it.

CDR3nt: TGTGCCTCAGGACAGTATGGCTACACCTTC
CDR3aa: CASGQYGYTF
d_gene: .
v_gene: TRBV30
j_gene: TRBJ1-2
abundance: .
len: 10

CDR3nt: TGTGCCAGCAGCTTCAACTATGGCTACACCTTC
CDR3aa: CASSFNYGYTF
d_gene: .
v_gene: TRBV11-2
j_gene: TRBJ1-2
abundance: few
len: 11

CDR3nt: TGTGCCAGCAGCTTGGCCCCAGATACGCAGTATTTT
CDR3aa: CASSLAPDTQYF
d_gene: .
v_gene: TRBV11-3
j_gene: TRBJ2-3
abundance: .
len: 12

CDR3nt: TGTGCCAGCAGCTTAGTATCATGGCAGCCCCAGCATTTT
CDR3aa: CASSLVSWQPQHF
d_gene: .
v_gene: TRBV7-8
j_gene: TRBJ1-5
abundance: .
len: 13

CDR3nt: TGTGCCAGCAGTGAATCGGGTGAGTTGGACAATGAGCAGTTCTTC
CDR3aa: CASSESGELDNEQFF
d_gene: .
v_gene: TRBV6-1
j_gene: TRBJ2-1
abundance: once
len: 15

CDR3nt: TGTGCCAGCAGCTCCTGGAGGACAGGGAACGAGCAGTACTTC
CDR3aa: CASSSWRTGNEQYF
d_gene: TRBD1
v_gene: TRBV11-3
j_gene: TRBJ2-7
abundance: .
len: 14

CDR3nt: TGCGCCAGCAGCCGCGGGACAGCCGGCCAAAACATTCAGTACTTC
CDR3aa: CASSRGTAGQNIQYF
d_gene: .
v_gene: TRBV4-1
j_gene: TRBJ2-4
abundance: once
len: 15

CDR3nt: TGTGCCACCAGCAGAGATCGGGGATCAATTGACATTCAGTACTTC
CDR3aa: CATSRDRGSIDIQYF
d_gene: .
v_gene: TRBV15
j_gene: TRBJ2-4
abundance: .
len: 15

CDR3nt: TGTGCCAGCAGTGGGGGACTAGTGGATACGCAGTATTTT
CDR3aa: CASSGGLVDTQYF
d_gene: TRBD2
v_gene: TRBV2
j_gene: TRBJ2-3
abundance: few
len: 13

CDR3nt: TGTGCCACCAGCAGGACCGGGGGGGAGCTGTTTTTT
CDR3aa: CATSRTGGELFF
d_gene: .
v_gene: TRBV15
j_gene: TRBJ2-2
abundance: .
len: 12

CDR3nt: TGTGCCAGCTCACCACAGCAACAGGCGCAGACAGATACGCAGTATTTT
CDR3aa: CASSPQQQAQTDTQYF
d_gene: .
v_gene: TRBV18
j_gene: TRBJ2-3
abundance: .
len: 16

CDR3nt: TGCGCCAGCAGCCAAGCTGGGACTGGGGCCAACGTCCTGACTTTC
CDR3aa: CASSQAGTGANVLTF
d_gene: .
v_gene: TRBV4-3
j_gene: TRBJ2-6
abundance: once
len: 15

CDR3nt: TGTGCCAGCAGATCACAGGGGACTGGGGCCAACGTCCTGACTTTC
CDR3aa: CASRSQGTGANVLTF
d_gene: TRBD1
v_gene: TRBV6-6
j_gene: TRBJ2-6
abundance: .
len: 15

CDR3nt: TGTGCCAGCTCACTCGTTCGGACAGGGGACAATGAAAAACTGTTTTTT
CDR3aa: CASSLVRTGDNEKLFF
d_gene: TRBD1
v_gene: TRBV18
j_gene: TRBJ1-4
abundance: .
len: 16

CDR3nt: TGTGCCAGCAGCCCGGGACAGCTGGGATATGGCTACACCTTC
CDR3aa: CASSPGQLGYGYTF
d_gene: TRBD1
v_gene: TRBV11-2
j_gene: TRBJ1-2
abundance: .
len: 14

CDR3nt: TGTGCCAGCAGTTTCCAGGGCAATCAGCCCCAGCATTTT
CDR3aa: CASSFQGNQPQHF
d_gene: .
v_gene: TRBV27
j_gene: TRBJ1-5
abundance: .
len: 13

CDR3nt: TGTGCCAGCAGCTTTACACCGGGACAGGGGAGGAATGAGCAGTTCTTC
CDR3aa: CASSFTPGQGRNEQFF
d_gene: TRBD1
v_gene: TRBV7-2
j_gene: TRBJ2-1
abundance: .
len: 16

CDR3nt: TGTGCCAGCAGTTTATACGGAGTCGATGGCTACACCTTC
CDR3aa: CASSLYGVDGYTF
d_gene: .
v_gene: TRBV28
j_gene: TRBJ1-2
abundance: .
len: 13

CDR3nt: TGTGCCAGCAGGGGGGACTCGGCGGGAGAAGGCGAGCAGTACTTC
CDR3aa: CASRGDSAGEGEQYF
d_gene: TRBD2
v_gene: TRBV28
j_gene: TRBJ2-7
abundance: .
len: 15

CDR3nt: TGCGCCAGCAGCCGAGGAGCGCAGGGAGAGGGCTACACCTTC
CDR3aa: CASSRGAQGEGYTF
d_gene: .
v_gene: TRBV4-1
j_gene: TRBJ1-2
abundance: once
len: 14

CDR3nt: TGTGCCAGCAGGACTAGCGGGAGCTACGAGCAGTACTTC
CDR3aa: CASRTSGSYEQYF
d_gene: TRBD2
v_gene: TRBV19
j_gene: TRBJ2-7
abundance: .
len: 13

CDR3nt: TGTGCCAGCAGCGCTCCCGGGACTAGGGTTTACAATGAGCAGTTCTTC
CDR3aa: CASSAPGTRVYNEQFF
d_gene: TRBD2
v_gene: TRBV9
j_gene: TRBJ2-1
abundance: .
len: 16

CDR3nt: TGTGCCAGTAGTATAGGGGTGAGGGGAGGGGAAGAGACCCAGTACTTC
CDR3aa: CASSIGVRGGEETQYF
d_gene: TRBD2
v_gene: TRBV19
j_gene: TRBJ2-5
abundance: .
len: 16

CDR3nt: TGTGCCAGCAGCGTACTAGTCAGCCCCTACGAGCAGTACTTC
CDR3aa: CASSVLVSPYEQYF
d_gene: .
v_gene: TRBV14
j_gene: TRBJ2-7
abundance: .
len: 14

CDR3nt: TGTGCCAGTAGTATGACGGGCTTTAACTATGGCTACACCTTC
CDR3aa: CASSMTGFNYGYTF
d_gene: .
v_gene: TRBV19
j_gene: TRBJ1-2
abundance: .
len: 14

CDR3nt: TGTGCCAGCAGTGAGTCTCTAGCGGGGGTGGAGACCCAGTACTTC
CDR3aa: CASSESLAGVETQYF
d_gene: TRBD2
v_gene: TRBV2
j_gene: TRBJ2-5
abundance: .
len: 15

CDR3nt: TGTGCCAGCAGCGAAATGGGAGAGTGGCAAGAGACCCAGTACTTC
CDR3aa: CASSEMGEWQETQYF
d_gene: .
v_gene: TRBV9
j_gene: TRBJ2-5
abundance: .
len: 15

CDR3nt: TGTGCCAGCAGGCCAGGAGGCACAGATACGCAGTATTTT
CDR3aa: CASRPGGTDTQYF
d_gene: .
v_gene: TRBV6-1
j_gene: TRBJ2-3
abundance: .
len: 13